Below are 24 T cell receptor beta chains sequenced from a single sample in a study of technical replicates of blood from a handful of donors. Data came from immunoSEQ multiplex PCR; TCRdb stores just in-frame clones and leaves some out. Of about 80,000 clones detected, approximately 91% appear once; the ten largest clones hold approximately 0.4%. Sequencing was done on a sample of T cells isolated from PBMCs. The receptors stem from a human donor in good health.

The chain couples TRBV6-6 to TRBJ2-5; D is possibly TRBD2 (6 bases). CDR3 length: 15 amino acids. V lost 2 bases and J 1 base, leaving 11 bases between the germline ends. Germline V gene lookup returns CDR1 MNHNY and CDR2 SVGAGI (reference sequence). CDR3 coding DNA: TGTGCCAGCAGTTACAGTAGCGGAGGCCAAGAGACCCAGTACTTC. Translation: CASSYSSGGQETQYF.

The V and J genes are TRBV27 and TRBJ2-1; 9 nucleotides line up with TRBD2. The CDR3 is 15 amino acids. Germline trimming cut 4 bases from V and 8 bases from J; bases unmatched to any gene: 9. Germline loops: CDR1 MNHEY, CDR2 SMNVEV (reference sequence). The CDR3 spells CASSWDGGRVDEQFF. For the CDR3, the DNA is TGTGCCAGCAGTTGGGACGGCGGGAGGGTCGATGAGCAGTTCTTC.

The chain joins TRBV6-5 to TRBJ2-7, with D maybe TRBD1 (6 bases). The CDR3 totals 14 residues. Looked up from germline, CDR1 is MNHEY and CDR2 is SVGAGI. Trimming stripped 0 bases from V and 3 bases from J, with 9 bases between. The CDR3 loop is CASSYSDSYYEQYF. As DNA, the CDR3 is TGTGCCAGCAGTTACTCGGACAGCTACTACGAGCAGTACTTC.

V gene TRBV7-9 combines with J gene TRBJ1-1, with TRBD1 matching 7 bases. The germline V gene encodes CDR1 SEHNR and CDR2 FQNEAQ (reference sequence). This CDR3 region has 11 residues. J gave up 10 bases and V 2 bases, and 1 base lay outside the gene matches. The CDR3 protein is CASSLQGGAFF. DNA of the CDR3: TGTGCCAGCAGCTTACAGGGGGGAGCTTTCTTT.

The V gene is TRBV23-1, the J gene TRBJ2-3, with D possibly TRBD1 on 6 matching bases. TRBV23-1 is known as an ORF, though its function is uncertain. There are 16 residues in the CDR3. Trimming left V 0 bases short and J 3 bases short, with 13 bases between. The chain's CDR3 is CASSQSISQGTDTQYF. The DNA of the CDR3 is TGCGCCAGCAGTCAATCAATCTCACAGGGAACAGATACGCAGTATTTT.

V and J are TRBV10-3 and TRBJ1-3; possibly TRBD1 for D (5 bases). Germline CDR1 and CDR2: ENHRY and SYGVKD. The V and J ends lost 6 bases and 0 bases respectively, with 18 bases between them. This CDR3 has 17 amino acids. The CDR3 DNA follows: TGTGCCATCAGCCCCGGGGGAGGACACTCCTCTGGAAACACCATATATTTT. It specifies CAISPGGGHSSGNTIYF.

The chain carries TRBV7-9 and TRBJ2-2, with TRBD2 identical over 15 bases. CDR1 is SEHNR and CDR2 is FQNEAQ in the germline V gene (reference sequence). V gave up 5 bases and J gave up 4 bases; unmatched junction bases: 2. The CDR3 contains 16 residues. This CDR3 reads CASSQGLAGGTGELFF. CDR3 nucleotide sequence: TGTGCCAGCAGCCAGGGACTAGCGGGAGGCACCGGGGAGCTGTTTTTT.

This chain joins TRBV2 and TRBJ1-2, with TRBD1 identical over 9 bases. The trim removed 7 bases at V and 7 bases at J, leaving 16 bases unmatched. From germline, CDR1 is SNHLY and CDR2 FYNNEI. The CDR3 has 16 residues. The CDR3 is CASTWIPSDRGAGYTF. The CDR3 nucleotides are TGTGCCAGCACCTGGATCCCTTCTGACAGGGGGGCTGGCTACACCTTC.

This clone occurred once. The CDR3 reads CASIAPGLAGVYEQYF. Written as DNA, the CDR3 is TGTGCCAGCATAGCCCCGGGACTAGCGGGAGTCTACGAGCAGTACTTC. The rearrangement links TRBV28 to TRBJ2-7; 14 bases map to TRBD2. Trimming cost V 7 bases and J 3 bases; bases outside gene matches: 8. Germline V CDR1 and CDR2: MDHEN, SYDVKM. CDR3 length: 16 residues.

The genes are TRBV20-1 and TRBJ1-2, with a weak D call TRBD1 (5 bases). Trimming left V 4 bases short and J 5 bases short, with 8 bases between. CDR3 size: 11 residues. The germline V gene has CDR1 DFQATT and CDR2 SNEGSKA (reference sequence). The CDR3 spells CSATGGYGYTF. The CDR3 DNA reads as TGCAGTGCTACGGGGGGGTATGGCTACACCTTC.

A word on this clone: An end of the junction does not agree with germline; a read error may underlie this. CDR3 nucleotides: TGTGCCAGTAGTTACAGGGACTACGGCTACACCTTC. It encodes CASSYRDYGYTF. The chain links TRBV19 to TRBJ1-2; D is perhaps TRBD1 (6 bases). From germline, CDR1 is LNHDA and CDR2 SQIVND (reference sequence). The CDR3 loop spans 12 amino acids.

The rearrangement links TRBV7-2 to TRBJ2-5, with D unresolved. This CDR3 is built from 15 residues. V lost 1 base, J lost 1 base, and 10 bases lay in between. Germline V gene sequence: CDR1 SGHTA, CDR2 FQGNSA. The DNA of the CDR3 is TGTGCCAGCAGCTTAGATTGGGCGACCCAAGAGACCCAGTACTTC. Translating it yields CASSLDWATQETQYF.

The rearrangement uses TRBV9 and TRBJ1-5; D is uncertain. The CDR3 is 15 residues long. The V gene's germline CDR1 is SGDLS and CDR2 YYNGEE. Trimming left V 3 bases short and J 4 bases short, with 14 bases between. CDR3 coding DNA: TGTGCCAGCAGCGCCCTAGGCAACGAGAATCAGCCCCAGCATTTT. The encoded protein is CASSALGNENQPQHF.

The chain carries TRBV25-1 and TRBJ2-3; the D is unclear. V lost 7 bases, J lost 0 bases, and 11 bases lay in between. The CDR3 is 14 residues long. CDR1 is MGHDK and CDR2 is SYGVNS in the germline V gene. The CDR3 region has the DNA TGTGCCAGCACTGATCCCCGGAGCACAGATACGCAGTATTTT. It yields the protein CASTDPRSTDTQYF.

The rearrangement uses TRBV5-6 and TRBJ2-1, with TRBD2 as a possible D gene (5 bases). This CDR3 spans 14 amino acids. Trimming left V 2 bases short and J 8 bases short, with 14 bases between. Germline-derived CDR1 and CDR2 are SGHDT and YYEEEE. The CDR3 DNA reads TGTGCCAGCAGCTTTGGACCGGGGTTCTATGAGCAGTTCTTC. Its protein product is CASSFGPGFYEQFF.

The rearrangement uses TRBV7-9 and TRBJ2-5; 8 bases match TRBD1. CDR3 length equals 15 residues. The J segment lost 5 bases and the V segment lost 3 bases, leaving 8 bases of the junction unmatched. The germline CDR1 and CDR2 sequences are SEHNR and FQNEAQ (reference sequence). The CDR3, as DNA: TGTGCCAGCAGCTTGTCACCAGGGGGCCTTGAGACCCAGTACTTC. It codes for CASSLSPGGLETQYF.

Of note for this clone: An end of the junction differs from the germline gene, which may be a read error. V is TRBV7-7 and J is TRBJ2-5; the D is unclear. Germline assignment: CDR1 SSHAT and CDR2 FNYEAQ (reference sequence). The CDR3 has 13 amino acids. The DNA for the CDR3 is TGTGCTAGCAGCACAATACACGGGGAGACCCAGTACTTC. Protein: CASSTIHGETQYF.

V is TRBV10-3 and J is TRBJ2-2, with 10 bases aligning to TRBD2. From germline, CDR1 is ENHRY and CDR2 SYGVKD. V shed 8 bases, J shed 7 bases, and the junction held 7 bases outside the gene matches. The CDR3 runs 14 residues. CDR3 nucleotides: TGTGCCATCCAAGCGGGAGGGTATGGCGGGGAGCTGTTTTTT. This gives the protein CAIQAGGYGGELFF.

The chain has TRBV11-2 and TRBJ2-7; D is possibly TRBD1 (7 bases). V gave up 0 bases and J gave up 2 bases, with 11 bases separating them. CDR3 length equals 15 residues. CDR1 and CDR2 from the germline V gene are SGHAT and FQNNGV. The CDR3 bases are TGTGCCAGCAGCTTAGAAGGCAGGGGGGCCTACGAGCAGTACTTC. Encoded protein: CASSLEGRGAYEQYF.

The chain carries TRBV19 and TRBJ2-1; 8 bases fit TRBD1. CDR3 length: 14 amino acids. Germline assignment: CDR1 LNHDA and CDR2 SQIVND (reference sequence). V gave up 9 bases and J gave up 9 bases; unmatched junction bases: 13. The CDR3 loop reads CASSQTQGDGEQFF. Here the CDR3 DNA reads TGTGCCAGCTCCCAAACACAGGGGGATGGTGAGCAGTTCTTC.

The chain employs TRBV19 and TRBJ2-5; D is undetermined. CDR1 and CDR2 from the germline V gene are LNHDA and SQIVND (reference sequence). CDR3 length: 14 residues. V was clipped by 1 base and J by 1 base, with 7 bases between them. The CDR3 region is CASSIVTGQETQYF. DNA for the CDR3: TGTGCCAGTAGTATAGTAACCGGCCAAGAGACCCAGTACTTC.

The chain recombines TRBV29-1 with TRBJ2-5; weak D call: TRBD1 (6 bases). This CDR3 spans 14 amino acids. Germline CDR1 is SQVTM and CDR2 is ANQGSEA. V lost 7 bases to trimming and J lost 3 bases, with 18 bases between them. As DNA, the CDR3 is TGCAGCGCCCAGGACAGACAGTCTAAAGAGACCCAGTACTTC. Protein sequence: CSAQDRQSKETQYF. The entire variable domain, with the rest obtained from reference TRBV29-1 and TRBJ2-5, is as follows: SAVISQKPSRDICQRGTSLTIQCQVDSQVTMMFWYRQQPGQSLTLIATANQGSEATYESGFVIDKFPISRPNLTFSTLTVSNMSPEDSSIYLCSAQDRQSKETQYFGPGTRLLVL.

The rearrangement links TRBV18 to TRBJ1-1, with D tentatively TRBD1 (6 bases). The CDR3 contains 12 residues. Germline loops: CDR1 KGHSH, CDR2 LQKENI. Trimming pared 2 bases from V and 6 bases from J, leaving 7 bases between. DNA of the CDR3: TGTGCCAGCTCACCAACAGGGCCTGAAGCTTTCTTT. Protein product: CASSPTGPEAFF.

The J gene is TRBJ2-3, the V gene TRBV28; perhaps TRBD1 as D (5 bases). CDR3 size: 14 residues. With 3 bases removed from V and 0 bases from J, the gap between germline ends came to 7 bases. Germline V lookup: CDR1 MDHEN, CDR2 SYDVKM. CDR3 sequence reads: CASSLAGSTDTQYF. The CDR3, as DNA: TGTGCCAGCAGTTTGGCAGGGAGCACAGATACGCAGTATTTT.